This T cell receptor (beta chain) was captured in a study of Ad26.COV2.S vaccination and SARS-CoV-2 variants. Broader study findings: Similar non-spike TCR breadth was seen in vaccine and placebo recipients.

Sequenced by immunoSEQ multiplex PCR; TCRdb stores in-frame clones only, minus some. The sample lists some 350,000 clones; approximately 90% were seen once. As for this clone: Its antigen is as yet unknown.

After removal of 4 bases from V and 5 bases from J, the junction contained 10 bases not matched to a gene. CDR1 is SGHRS, CDR2 YFSETQ, per germline. The length of the CDR3 is 16 residues. The specimen was peripheral blood, collected after recovery from COVID-19. This sequence was found in a human donor who had recovered from COVID-19. The rearrangement joins TRBV5-1 to TRBJ2-2, with 8 bases aligning to TRBD1. The chain's CDR3 is CASSGGTGFATGELFF. The CDR3 bases are TGCGCCAGCAGCGGAGGGACAGGCTTTGCGACCGGGGAGCTGTTTTTT.